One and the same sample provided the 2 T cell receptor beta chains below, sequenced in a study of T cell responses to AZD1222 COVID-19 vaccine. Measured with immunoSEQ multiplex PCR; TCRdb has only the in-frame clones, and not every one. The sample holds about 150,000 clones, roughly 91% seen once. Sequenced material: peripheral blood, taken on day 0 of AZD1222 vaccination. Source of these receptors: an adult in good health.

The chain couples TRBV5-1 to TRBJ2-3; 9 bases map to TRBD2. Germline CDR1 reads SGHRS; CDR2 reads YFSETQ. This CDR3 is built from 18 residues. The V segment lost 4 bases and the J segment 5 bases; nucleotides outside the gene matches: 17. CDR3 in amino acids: CASSLGGASGGFGDTQYF. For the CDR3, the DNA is TGCGCCAGCAGCCTGGGAGGGGCCAGCGGGGGGTTCGGAGATACGCAGTATTTT.

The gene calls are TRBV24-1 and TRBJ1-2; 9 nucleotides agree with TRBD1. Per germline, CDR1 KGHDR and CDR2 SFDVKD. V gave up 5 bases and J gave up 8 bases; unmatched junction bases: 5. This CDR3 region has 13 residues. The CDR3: CATSADRGEGYTF. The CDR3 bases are TGTGCCACCAGTGCTGACAGGGGGGAAGGCTACACCTTC.